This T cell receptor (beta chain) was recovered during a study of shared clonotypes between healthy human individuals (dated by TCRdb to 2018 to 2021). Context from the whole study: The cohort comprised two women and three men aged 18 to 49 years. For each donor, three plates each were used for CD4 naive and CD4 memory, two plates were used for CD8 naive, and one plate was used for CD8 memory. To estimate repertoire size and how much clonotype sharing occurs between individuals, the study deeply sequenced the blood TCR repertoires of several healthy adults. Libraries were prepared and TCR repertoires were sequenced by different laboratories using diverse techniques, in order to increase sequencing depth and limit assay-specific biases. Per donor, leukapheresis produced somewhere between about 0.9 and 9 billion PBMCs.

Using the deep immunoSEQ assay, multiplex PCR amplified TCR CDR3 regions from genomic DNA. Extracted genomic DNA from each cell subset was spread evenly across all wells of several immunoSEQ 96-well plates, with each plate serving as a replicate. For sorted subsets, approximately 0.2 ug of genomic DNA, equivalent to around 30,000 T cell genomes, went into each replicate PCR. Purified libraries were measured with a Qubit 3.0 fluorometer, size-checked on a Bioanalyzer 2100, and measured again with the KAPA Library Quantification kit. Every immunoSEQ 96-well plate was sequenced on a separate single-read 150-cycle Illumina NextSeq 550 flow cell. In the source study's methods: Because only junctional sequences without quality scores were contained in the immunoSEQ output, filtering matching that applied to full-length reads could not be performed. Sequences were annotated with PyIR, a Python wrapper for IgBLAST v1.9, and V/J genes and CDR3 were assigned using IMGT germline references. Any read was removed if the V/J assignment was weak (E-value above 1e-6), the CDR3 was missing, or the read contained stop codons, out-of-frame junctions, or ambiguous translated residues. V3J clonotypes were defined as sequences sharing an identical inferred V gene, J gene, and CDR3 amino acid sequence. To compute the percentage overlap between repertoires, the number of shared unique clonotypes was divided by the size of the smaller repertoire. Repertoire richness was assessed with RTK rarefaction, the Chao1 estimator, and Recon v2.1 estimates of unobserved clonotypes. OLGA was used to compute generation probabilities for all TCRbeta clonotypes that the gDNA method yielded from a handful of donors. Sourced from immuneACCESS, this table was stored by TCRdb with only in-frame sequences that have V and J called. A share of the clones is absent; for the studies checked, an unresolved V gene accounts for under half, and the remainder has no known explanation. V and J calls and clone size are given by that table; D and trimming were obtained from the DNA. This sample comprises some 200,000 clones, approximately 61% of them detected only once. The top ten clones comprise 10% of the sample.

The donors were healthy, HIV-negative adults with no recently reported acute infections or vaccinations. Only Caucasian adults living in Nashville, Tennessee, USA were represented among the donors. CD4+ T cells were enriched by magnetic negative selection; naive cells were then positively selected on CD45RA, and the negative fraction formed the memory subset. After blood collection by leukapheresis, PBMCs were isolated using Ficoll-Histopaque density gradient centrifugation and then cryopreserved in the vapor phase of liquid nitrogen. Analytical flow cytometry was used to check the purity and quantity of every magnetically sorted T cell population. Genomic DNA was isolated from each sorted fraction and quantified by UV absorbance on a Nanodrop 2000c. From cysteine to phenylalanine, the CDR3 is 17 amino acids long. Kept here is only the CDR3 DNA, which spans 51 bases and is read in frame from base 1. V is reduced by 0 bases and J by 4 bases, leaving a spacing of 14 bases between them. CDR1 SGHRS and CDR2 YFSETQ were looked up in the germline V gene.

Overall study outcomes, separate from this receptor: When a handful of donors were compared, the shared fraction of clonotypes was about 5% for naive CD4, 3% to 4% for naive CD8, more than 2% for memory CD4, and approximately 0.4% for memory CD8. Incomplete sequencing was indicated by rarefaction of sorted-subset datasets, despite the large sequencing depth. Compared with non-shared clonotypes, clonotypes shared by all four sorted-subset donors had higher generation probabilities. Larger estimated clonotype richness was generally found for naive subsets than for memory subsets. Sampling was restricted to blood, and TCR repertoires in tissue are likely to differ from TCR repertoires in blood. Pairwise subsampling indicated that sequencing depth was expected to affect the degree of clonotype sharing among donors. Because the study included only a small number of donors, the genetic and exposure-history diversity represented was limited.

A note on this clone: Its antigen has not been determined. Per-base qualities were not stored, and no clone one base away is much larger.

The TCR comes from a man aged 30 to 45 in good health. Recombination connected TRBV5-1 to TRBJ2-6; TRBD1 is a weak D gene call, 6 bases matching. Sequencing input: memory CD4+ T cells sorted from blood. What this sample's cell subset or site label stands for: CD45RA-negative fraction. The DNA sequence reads TGCGCCAGCAGCTTGGCCCCAGGGGTGGTAGGGGCCAACGTCCTGACTTTC. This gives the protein CASSLAPGVVGANVLTF.